This T cell receptor beta chain was profiled in a study of blood T cell repertoires in COVID-19. Measured with immunoSEQ multiplex PCR; TCRdb has only the in-frame clones, and not every one. Here the sample spans under 200,000 clones, 70% to 80% being singletons. This clone was recorded a few times. This CDR3 contains 14 residues. V was pared by 3 bases and J by 4 bases, with 10 bases between. In germline, CDR1 is MDHEN, CDR2 SYDVKM. The gene calls are TRBV28 and TRBJ2-1; perhaps TRBD2 as D (5 bases). This receptor was taken from a woman in her fifties or sixties with COVID-19, enrolled during active disease. Sequenced: peripheral blood. The CDR3 sequence: CASSFAGKYNEQFF. The CDR3 DNA follows: TGTGCCAGCAGTTTTGCCGGGAAATACAATGAGCAGTTCTTC.